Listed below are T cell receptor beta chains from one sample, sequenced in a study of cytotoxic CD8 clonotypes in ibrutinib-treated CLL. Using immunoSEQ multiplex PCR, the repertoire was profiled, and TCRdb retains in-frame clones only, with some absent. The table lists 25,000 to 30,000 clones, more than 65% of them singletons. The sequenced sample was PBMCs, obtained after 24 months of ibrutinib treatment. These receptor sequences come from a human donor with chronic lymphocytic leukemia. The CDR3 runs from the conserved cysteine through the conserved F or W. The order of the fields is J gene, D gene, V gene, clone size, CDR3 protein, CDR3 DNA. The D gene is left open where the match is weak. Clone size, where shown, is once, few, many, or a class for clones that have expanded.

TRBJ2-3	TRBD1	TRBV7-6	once	CASSLTGGTDTQYF	TGTGCCAGCAGCCTGACAGGGGGCACAGATACGCAGTATTTT
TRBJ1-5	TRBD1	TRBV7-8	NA	CASSVSGGLPNQPQHF	TGTGCCAGCAGCGTTTCAGGGGGCCTCCCCAATCAGCCCCAGCATTTT
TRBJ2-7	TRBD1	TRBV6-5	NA	CASGPTPGTGYEQYF	TGTGCCAGCGGACCCACCCCCGGGACAGGCTACGAGCAGTACTTC
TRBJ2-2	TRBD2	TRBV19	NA	CASSIRRAGAGELFF	TGTGCCAGTAGTATACGAAGGGCGGGGGCCGGGGAGCTGTTTTTT
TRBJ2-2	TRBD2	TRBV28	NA	CASTPGGARELFF	TGTGCCAGCACCCCCGGGGGGGCCCGGGAGCTGTTTTTT
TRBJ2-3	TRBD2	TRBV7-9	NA	CASSLVRGIGGSKDTQYF	TGTGCCAGCAGCTTAGTCCGAGGGATCGGGGGGTCCAAAGATACGCAGTATTTT
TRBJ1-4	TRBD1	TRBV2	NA	CASSVGNRGGEKLFF	TGTGCCAGCAGTGTTGGGAACAGGGGAGGTGAAAAACTGTTTTTT
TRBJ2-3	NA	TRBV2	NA	CASSESGGGLSDTQYF	TGTGCCAGCAGTGAATCCGGAGGGGGACTTTCAGATACGCAGTATTTT
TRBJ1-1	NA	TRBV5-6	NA	CASRRLDLNTEAFF	TGTGCCAGCAGAAGGCTAGATCTGAACACTGAAGCTTTCTTT
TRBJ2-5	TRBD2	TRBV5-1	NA	CASSPEGLAPSQETQYF	TGCGCCAGCAGCCCCGAGGGACTAGCGCCATCACAAGAGACCCAGTACTTC
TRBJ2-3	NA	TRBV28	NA	CASTPLGSTDTQYF	TGTGCCAGCACCCCCCTCGGGAGCACAGATACGCAGTATTTT
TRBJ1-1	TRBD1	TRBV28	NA	CASSLWGGVRGTEAFF	TGTGCCAGCAGTTTATGGGGAGGCGTCAGGGGGACTGAAGCTTTCTTT
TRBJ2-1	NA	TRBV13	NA	CASSFGGGQFF	TGTGCCAGCAGCTTTGGAGGGGGGCAGTTCTTC
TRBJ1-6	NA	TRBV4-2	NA	CASSQLQILDNSPLHF	TGTGCCAGCAGCCAGCTACAGATTCTGGATAATTCACCCCTCCACTTT
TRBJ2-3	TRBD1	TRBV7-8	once	CASSSDRASTDTQYF	TGTGCCAGCAGCTCGGACAGGGCTAGCACAGATACGCAGTATTTT
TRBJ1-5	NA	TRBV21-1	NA	CASSFRRYSNQPQHF	TGTGCCAGCAGTTTCCGGCGGTATAGCAATCAGCCCCAGCATTTT
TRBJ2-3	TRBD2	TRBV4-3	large	CASSPTGLAGPTDTQYF	TGCGCCAGCAGCCCTACGGGACTAGCGGGGCCCACAGATACGCAGTATTTT
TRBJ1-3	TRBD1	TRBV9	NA	CASGGWDSPGNTIYF	TGTGCCAGCGGAGGCTGGGACAGTCCTGGAAACACCATATATTTT
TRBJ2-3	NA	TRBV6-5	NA	CASRTFGGSTDTQYF	TGTGCCAGCAGGACGTTTGGGGGAAGCACAGATACGCAGTATTTT
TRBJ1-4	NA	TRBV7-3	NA	CASSLGINEKLFF	TGTGCCAGCAGTCTTGGGATAAATGAAAAACTGTTTTTT
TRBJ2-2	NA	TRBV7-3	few	CASRGRAGTGELFF	TGTGCCAGCCGGGGCAGGGCTGGCACCGGGGAGCTGTTTTTT
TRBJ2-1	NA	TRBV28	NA	CASSSLPPAMIF	TGTGCCAGCAGTTCCCTCCCACCCGCGATGATCTTC
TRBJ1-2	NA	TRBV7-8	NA	CASSYSTGIGSYGYTF	TGTGCCAGCAGTTACTCCACCGGGATAGGCAGTTATGGCTACACCTTC